These 3 T cell receptor beta chains were all obtained from the same sample, sequenced in a study of cytomegalovirus exposure and HLA in healthy donors. Vbeta (60) and Jbeta (13) primers were used in the PCR. Data came from immunoSEQ multiplex PCR; TCRdb stores just in-frame clones and leaves some out. The data show around 120,000 clones, 80% seen once. Material for sequencing was PBMCs. The receptor set was obtained from a male donor in good health and CMV-seronegative.

This clone was counted once. This chain joins TRBV10-2 and TRBJ1-1, with TRBD1 matching 7 bases. The CDR3 is 14 amino acids. Germline V gene sequence: CDR1 WSHSY, CDR2 SAAADI. The J segment lost 7 bases and the V segment lost 6 bases, leaving 11 bases of the junction unmatched. Here the CDR3 reads CASSPRDSGREAFF. The DNA for the CDR3 is TGCGCCAGCAGCCCCCGGGACAGCGGACGTGAAGCTTTCTTT.

With regard to this clone: It is likely a read error, because the conserved phenylalanine at the end of the CDR3 is missing. The chain has TRBV18 and TRBJ1-5; D unclear. CDR1 is KGHSH, CDR2 LQKENI, per germline. The CDR3 runs 13 residues. The V and J ends lost 3 bases and 0 bases respectively, with 3 bases between them. This CDR3 reads CASSPDSNQPQHS. As DNA, the CDR3 is TGTGCCAGCTCACCGGATAGCAATCAGCCCCAGCATTCT.

V gene TRBV30 combines with J gene TRBJ2-7, with D maybe TRBD2 (7 bases). Trimming cost V 4 bases and J 5 bases, with 12 bases left between them. The V gene's germline CDR1 is GTSNPN and CDR2 SVGIG (reference sequence). The CDR3 loop spans 12 amino acids. The CDR3 DNA reads TGTGCCTGGATGGGGGGGGCCCACGAGCAGTACTTC. Translated: CAWMGGAHEQYF.